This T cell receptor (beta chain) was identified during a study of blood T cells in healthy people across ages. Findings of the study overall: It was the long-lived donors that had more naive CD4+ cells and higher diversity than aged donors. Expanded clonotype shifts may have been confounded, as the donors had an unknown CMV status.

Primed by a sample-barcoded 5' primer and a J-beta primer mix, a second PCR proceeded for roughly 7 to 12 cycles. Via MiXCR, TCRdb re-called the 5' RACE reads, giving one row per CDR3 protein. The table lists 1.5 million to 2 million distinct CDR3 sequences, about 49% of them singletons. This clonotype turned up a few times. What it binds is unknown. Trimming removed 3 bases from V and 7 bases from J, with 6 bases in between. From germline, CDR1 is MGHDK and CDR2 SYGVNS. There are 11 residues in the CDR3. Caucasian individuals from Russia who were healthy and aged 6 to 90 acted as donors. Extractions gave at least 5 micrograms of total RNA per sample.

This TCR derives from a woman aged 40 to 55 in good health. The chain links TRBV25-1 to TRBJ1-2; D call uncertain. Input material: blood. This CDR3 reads CASSDPVGYTF. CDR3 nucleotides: TGTGCCAGCAGTGACCCCGTTGGCTACACCTTC.